This TCR beta chain was sequenced during a study of cytomegalovirus exposure and HLA in healthy donors. The CDR3 spans 10 residues. The V end was cut by 6 bases, the J end by 8 bases, with 4 bases between. Germline V gene sequence: CDR1 MNHNY, CDR2 SVGAGI (reference sequence). Investigators did not record CMV serostatus for this donor. Comment on this clone: Its antigen is not identified.

A multiplex PCR was run with 60 Vbeta primers and 13 Jbeta primers. The protocol was immunoSEQ multiplex PCR, while the TCRdb copy is restricted to in-frame clones and leaves out a portion. Altogether roughly 130,000 clones are present, 65% to 80% being singletons, with the ten largest covering over 1%. General study results and limits: Most TCR beta V segments were productive about 90% or about 30% of the time in an earlier analysis. As immune exposure information, only CMV serostatus was available.

Specimen: PBMCs. The chain is built from TRBV6-6 and TRBJ2-2; D unclear. The TCR sequence derives from a human donor in good health. The CDR3 bases are TGTGCCAGCAGAACAGGGGAGCTGTTTTTT. Translation: CASRTGELFF.